These T cell receptor beta chains were read from a single sample in a study of blood T cell repertoires in COVID-19. Produced via immunoSEQ multiplex PCR; TCRdb's table is partial and in-frame only. This table has about 70,000 clones, more than 80% appearing once. Sequenced: peripheral blood. These TCRs come from a woman aged 80 or over with active or convalescent COVID-19. The CDR3 runs from the conserved cysteine through the conserved F or W. The D gene is left open where the match is weak. Size is stated for part of the rows, as once, few or many counts, or as a class when the clone is expanded.

V	size	J	D	DNA	CDR3
TRBV6-5	-	TRBJ1-5	-	TGTGCCAGCAGCGTAGAGAATAGCAATCAGCCCCAGCATTTT	CASSVENSNQPQHF
TRBV5-4	-	TRBJ2-3	-	TGTGCCAGCAGCTTGGATCTAGCGTTGGGAGATACGCAGTATTTT	CASSLDLALGDTQYF
TRBV4-2	-	TRBJ2-5	TRBD2	TGTGCCAGCAGCCAAAGGGGGGCTAGCGGGAGTCAAGAGACCCAGTACTTC	CASSQRGASGSQETQYF
TRBV19	-	TRBJ1-2	TRBD1	TGTGCCAGTACCAAGACCCGGACAGGGGCTAACTATGGCTACACCTTC	CASTKTRTGANYGYTF
TRBV29-1	-	TRBJ2-7	-	TGCAGCGTTGAAAGACAGGGAGGCTCTTACGAGCAGTACTTC	CSVERQGGSYEQYF
TRBV25-1	-	TRBJ1-6	TRBD1	TGTGCCAGCAGTGTGGGACAGGATAATTCACCCCTCCACTTT	CASSVGQDNSPLHF
TRBV19	-	TRBJ2-7	-	TGTGCCAGTAGTATATTTCAGGGGTCGGCCTACGAGCAGTACTTC	CASSIFQGSAYEQYF
TRBV3-1/TRBV3-2	-	TRBJ1-6	-	TGTGCCAGCAGCCTCCTCCGGGGAAATTCACCCCTCCACTTT	CASSLLRGNSPLHF
TRBV7-9	-	TRBJ2-7	-	TGTGCCACCCGCTTAGGGGGAGAGGGCTACGAGCAGTACTTC	CATRLGGEGYEQYF
TRBV19	-	TRBJ2-2	TRBD1	TGTGCCAGTAACAACTACTATCTTTTGGGACAGGGAAGAGCGAACACCGGGGAGCTGTTTTTT	CASNNYYLLGQGRANTGELFF
TRBV28	-	TRBJ1-5	TRBD1	TGTGCCAGCAGTTCTATTTGGGACAGGGATACCAATCAGCCCCAGCATTTT	CASSSIWDRDTNQPQHF
TRBV30	-	TRBJ1-6	-	TGTGCCCGAAGCGGGGGGAGGTCACCCCTCCACTTT	CARSGGRSPLHF
TRBV2	-	TRBJ1-4	-	TGTGCCAGCAGCAACCCTACAGGGTTTGGTGAAAAACTGTTTTTT	CASSNPTGFGEKLFF
TRBV11-2	-	TRBJ2-5	-	TGTGCCAGCAGCTTGGAGTCGTACTTTGCGGGCGGAGAGACCCAGTACTTC	CASSLESYFAGGETQYF
TRBV28	once	TRBJ1-2	TRBD1	TGTGCCAGCAGTTTGGACAGGGTGGGGGGTGGCTACACCTTC	CASSLDRVGGGYTF
TRBV4-1	-	TRBJ1-2	TRBD1	TGCGCCAGCAGCCCCCTCGGCAGGGGGGAAGATGGCTACACCTTC	CASSPLGRGEDGYTF
TRBV2	-	TRBJ1-2	-	TGTGCCAGCAGTGACAGGGGTAGCTATGGCTACACCTTC	CASSDRGSYGYTF
TRBV4-1	-	TRBJ1-4	-	TGCGCCAGCAGCCAAGTGGGGGCTCGGACTAATGAAAAACTGTTTTTT	CASSQVGARTNEKLFF
TRBV28	-	TRBJ1-2	-	TGTGCCAGCCGCCCCGAACAGGCTAACTATGGCTACACCTTC	CASRPEQANYGYTF
TRBV10-1	-	TRBJ2-5	-	TGCGCCGGGCCGAGGGGGTGGGGGAAGACCCAGTACTTC	CAGPRGWGKTQYF
TRBV7-2	-	TRBJ2-2	TRBD2	TGTGCCAGCAGCTTCGGGACTAGCGGGAGAAGGATGGGCGGGGAGCTGTTTTTT	CASSFGTSGRRMGGELFF
TRBV7-2	-	TRBJ1-1	-	TGTGCCAGCAGTCCCCAATCGGGGAGCACTGAAGCTTTCTTT	CASSPQSGSTEAFF
TRBV4-3	-	TRBJ2-3	TRBD2	TGCGCCAGCAGCCAAGTGAAGCGGGGGGCAGATACGCAGTATTTT	CASSQVKRGADTQYF
TRBV7-2	-	TRBJ2-1	-	TGTGCCAGCAGCTTAGTACTAGCTCGGGGTGAGCAGTTCTTC	CASSLVLARGEQFF
TRBV6-2/TRBV6-3	-	TRBJ1-1	TRBD1	TGTGCCAGCAGTCGCCCCGGGACAGGGGGCTTAACTGAAGCTTTCTTT	CASSRPGTGGLTEAFF
TRBV7-2	-	TRBJ2-7	-	TGTGCCAGCAGCTTACGGGTCTCCATTTCCTACGAGCAGTACTTC	CASSLRVSISYEQYF
TRBV20-1	-	TRBJ2-1	TRBD2	TGCAGTGCTAGTTCGACTAGCGGAGCTCCCTACAATGAGCAGTTCTTC	CSASSTSGAPYNEQFF
TRBV7-3	-	TRBJ1-2	TRBD1	TGTGCCAGCAGCTCCATCGGCCGACAGGGGGGTCGCTACACCTTC	CASSSIGRQGGRYTF
TRBV27	-	TRBJ2-1	-	TGTGCCACCCAAACTCTAAGCTCCTACAATGAGCAGTTCTTC	CATQTLSSYNEQFF
TRBV4-1	-	TRBJ2-3	TRBD2	TGCGCCAGCAGCCAGGAGGCGGGGGGGCCGACGCAGTATTTT	CASSQEAGGPTQYF
TRBV7-2	-	TRBJ1-3	-	TGTGCCAGCAGCGCGATGGGGGGGCACTCTGGAAACACCATATATTTT	CASSAMGGHSGNTIYF
TRBV28	-	TRBJ1-4	-	TGTGCCAGCAGTTCACATATTGGTGAAAAACTGTTTTTT	CASSSHIGEKLFF
TRBV7-3	-	TRBJ2-2	-	TGTGCCAGCAGCTTTGGTAGCGGTCACACCGGGGAGCTGTTTTTT	CASSFGSGHTGELFF
TRBV4-2	-	TRBJ2-7	-	TGTGCCAGCAGCCAAGGGGGGGGGCAGTTCCAATTCTACGAGCAGTACTTC	CASSQGGGQFQFYEQYF